This TCR beta chain was found in a study of blood T cell repertoires in COVID-19. As for the study in general: Sites across the United States, Italy and Spain contributed samples from acute and convalescent COVID-19. PBMCs, B-cell-depleted T cells, or T cells were the source of the cDNA or gDNA that made up the material.

Germline V gene lookup returns CDR1 SEHNR and CDR2 FQNEAQ (reference sequence). CDR3 length: 16 amino acids. V was cut by 4 bases and J by 0 bases, with 12 bases left in between. The assay was immunoSEQ multiplex PCR, and TCRdb's table has in-frame clones only and misses some. The data contain some 110,000 clones, about four fifths of them singletons. This sequence originates from a man aged 55 to 69 with active or convalescent COVID-19. V gene TRBV7-9 combines with J gene TRBJ2-2; tentatively, D is TRBD2 (5 bases). The sequenced sample consisted of peripheral blood. CDR3 residues: CASSWASGTNTGELFF. For the CDR3, the DNA is TGTGCCAGCAGCTGGGCAAGCGGAACGAACACCGGGGAGCTGTTTTTT.